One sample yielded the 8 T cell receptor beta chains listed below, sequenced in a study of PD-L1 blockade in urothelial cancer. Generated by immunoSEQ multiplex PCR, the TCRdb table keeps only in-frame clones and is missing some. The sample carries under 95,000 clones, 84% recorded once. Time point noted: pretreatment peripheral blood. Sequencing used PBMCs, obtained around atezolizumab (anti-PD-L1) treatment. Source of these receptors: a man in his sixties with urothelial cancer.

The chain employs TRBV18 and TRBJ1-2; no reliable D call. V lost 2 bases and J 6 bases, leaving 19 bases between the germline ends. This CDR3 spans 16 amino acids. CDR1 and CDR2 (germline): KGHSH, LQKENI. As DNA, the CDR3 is TGTGCCAGCTCACCAAGAGAGCCAGGCGTGCTCGATGGCTACACCTTC. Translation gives CASSPREPGVLDGYTF.

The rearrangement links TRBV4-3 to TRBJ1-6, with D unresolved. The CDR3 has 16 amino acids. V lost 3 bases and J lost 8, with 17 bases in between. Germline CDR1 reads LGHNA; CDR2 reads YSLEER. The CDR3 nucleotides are TGCGCCAGCAGCCATGGAAGGAGGCTCGGGGATTCACCCCTCCACTTT. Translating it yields CASSHGRRLGDSPLHF.

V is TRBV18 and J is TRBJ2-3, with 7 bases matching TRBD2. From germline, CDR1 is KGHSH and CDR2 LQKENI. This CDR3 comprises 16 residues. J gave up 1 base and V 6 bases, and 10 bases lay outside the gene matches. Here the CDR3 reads CASSQEREGGTDTQYF. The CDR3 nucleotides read TGTGCCAGCTCCCAAGAGCGGGAAGGAGGCACAGATACGCAGTATTTT.

This CDR3 is CASSTKGTGPRGGNEKLFF. The CDR3 bases are TGTGCCAGCAGTACCAAAGGGACAGGGCCGCGGGGAGGTAATGAAAAACTGTTTTTT. The genes are TRBV21-1 and TRBJ1-4; TRBD1 reflects the table's D call only, with no check against the DNA. TRBV21-1 is a known pseudogene. There are 19 residues in the CDR3.

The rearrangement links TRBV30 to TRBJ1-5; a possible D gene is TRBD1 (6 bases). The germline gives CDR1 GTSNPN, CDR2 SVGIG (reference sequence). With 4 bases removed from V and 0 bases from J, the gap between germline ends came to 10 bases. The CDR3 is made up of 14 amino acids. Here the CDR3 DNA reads TGTGCCTGGACAGGACAGTATAGCAATCAGCCCCAGCATTTT. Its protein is CAWTGQYSNQPQHF. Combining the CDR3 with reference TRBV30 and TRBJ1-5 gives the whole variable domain SQTIHQWPATLVQPVGSPLSLECTVEGTSNPNLYWYRQAAGRGLQLLFYSVGIGQISSEVPQNLSASRPQDRQFILSSKKLLLSDSGFYLCAWTGQYSNQPQHFGDGTRLSIL.

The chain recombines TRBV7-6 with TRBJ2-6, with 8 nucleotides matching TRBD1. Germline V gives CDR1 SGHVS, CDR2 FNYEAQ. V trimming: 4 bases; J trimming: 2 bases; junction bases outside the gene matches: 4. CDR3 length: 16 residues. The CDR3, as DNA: TGTGCCAGCAGCTCGGACAGGGCACCTGGGGCCAACGTCCTGACTTTC. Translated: CASSSDRAPGANVLTF.

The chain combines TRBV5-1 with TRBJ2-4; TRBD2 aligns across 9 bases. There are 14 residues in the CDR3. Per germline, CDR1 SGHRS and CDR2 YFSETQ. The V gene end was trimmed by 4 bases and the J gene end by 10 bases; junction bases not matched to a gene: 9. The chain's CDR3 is CASSTGTSWSIQYF. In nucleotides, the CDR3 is TGCGCCAGCAGCACAGGGACTAGCTGGTCTATTCAGTACTTC.

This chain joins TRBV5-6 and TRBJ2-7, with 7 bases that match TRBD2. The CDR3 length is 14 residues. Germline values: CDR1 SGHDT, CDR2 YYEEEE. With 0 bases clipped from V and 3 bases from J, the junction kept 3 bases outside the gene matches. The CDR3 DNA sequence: TGTGCCAGCAGCTTGGGGGGGGGTATCTACGAGCAGTACTTC. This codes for CASSLGGGIYEQYF.